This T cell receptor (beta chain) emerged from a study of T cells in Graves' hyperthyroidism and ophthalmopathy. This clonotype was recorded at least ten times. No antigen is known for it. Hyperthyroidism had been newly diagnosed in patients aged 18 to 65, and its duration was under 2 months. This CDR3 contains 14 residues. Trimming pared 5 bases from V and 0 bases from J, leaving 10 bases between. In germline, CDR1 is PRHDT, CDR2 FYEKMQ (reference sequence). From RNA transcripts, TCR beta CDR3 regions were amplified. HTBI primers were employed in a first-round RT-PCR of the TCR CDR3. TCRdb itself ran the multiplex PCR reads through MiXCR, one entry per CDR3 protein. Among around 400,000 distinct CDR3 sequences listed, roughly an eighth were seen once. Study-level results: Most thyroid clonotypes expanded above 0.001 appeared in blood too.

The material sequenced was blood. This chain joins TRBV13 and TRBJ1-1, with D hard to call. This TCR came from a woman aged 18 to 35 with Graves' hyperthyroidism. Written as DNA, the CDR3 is TGTGCCAGCAGCCGCCAAACCCTGAACACTGAAGCTTTCTTT. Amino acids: CASSRQTLNTEAFF. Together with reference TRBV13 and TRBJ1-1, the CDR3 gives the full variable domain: AAGVIQSPRHLIKEKRETATLKCYPIPRHDTVYWYQQGPGQDPQFLISFYEKMQSDKGSIPDRFSAQQFSDYHSELNMSSLELGDSALYFCASSRQTLNTEAFFGQGTRLTVV.